Shown below are 21 T cell receptor beta chains from a single sample sequenced in a study of shared clonotypes between healthy human individuals. The protocol was immunoSEQ multiplex PCR, while the TCRdb copy is restricted to in-frame clones and leaves out a portion. The table records around 2.5 million clones, over 85% of them present only once. Material for sequencing was naive CD4+ T cells from PBMCs. Subset denoted: CD45RA+ positively selected. These receptors were obtained from a man between 18 and 29 years old in good health. Some clones in this sample may be carry-over from other donors' samples.

The chain combines TRBV4-1 with TRBJ2-7; tentative D call: TRBD1 (5 bases). CDR3 length: 15 amino acids. The V gene lost 1 base and the J gene lost 3 bases, with 13 bases spanning the gap. Germline values: CDR1 MGHRA, CDR2 YSYEKL. The CDR3 spells CASSQARARIYEQYF. CDR3 DNA sequence: TGCGCCAGCAGCCAAGCCAGGGCCAGGATCTACGAGCAGTACTTC.

The rearrangement links TRBV11-2 to TRBJ2-1; 7 bases line up with TRBD2. Germline-derived CDR1 and CDR2 are SGHAT and FQNNGV. Germline trimming cut 1 base from V and 0 bases from J; bases unmatched to any gene: 9. The CDR3 has 18 residues. The CDR3 DNA is TGTGCCAGCAGCTTAGTGGCATCTAGCGGCCGCTCCTACAATGAGCAGTTCTTC. It yields the protein CASSLVASSGRSYNEQFF.

The rearrangement joins TRBV5-4 to TRBJ1-2; D is ambiguous. V shed 4 bases and J shed 7 bases, with 20 bases lying between them. The germline V gene has CDR1 SGHNT and CDR2 YYREEE (reference sequence). This CDR3 is 15 amino acids long. Written as DNA, the CDR3 is TGTGCCAGCAGCATTAATCTCCACGGGGAAGGTGGCTACACCTTC. Translation: CASSINLHGEGGYTF. Full variable domain (missing parts from reference TRBV5-4 and TRBJ1-2): ETGVTQSPTHLIKTRGQQVTLRCSSQSGHNTVSWYQQALGQGPQFIFQYYREEENGRGNFPPRFSGLQFPNYSSELNVNALELDDSALYLCASSINLHGEGGYTFGSGTRLTVV.

The chain links TRBV25-1 to TRBJ1-1; D is perhaps TRBD1 (6 bases). V was pared by 4 bases and J by 0 bases, with 12 bases between. The CDR3 is 15 amino acids. CDR1 is MGHDK and CDR2 is SYGVNS in the germline V gene. CDR3 DNA: TGTGCCAGCAGTGGGACAGAACCTATGAACACTGAAGCTTTCTTT. Its protein is CASSGTEPMNTEAFF.

This chain joins TRBV15 and TRBJ1-2, with D perhaps matching TRBD1 (6 bases). The CDR3 is 16 amino acids. Germline CDR1 is LNHNV and CDR2 is YYDKDF (reference sequence). V was clipped by 5 bases and J by 1 base, with 17 bases between them. DNA for the CDR3: TGTGCCACCAGCCGAAATGCGGGGGGCGTTAACTATGGCTACACCTTC. This codes for CATSRNAGGVNYGYTF. Filled out from reference TRBV15 and TRBJ1-2, the complete variable domain reads DAMVIQNPRYQVTQFGKPVTLSCSQTLNHNVMYWYQQKSSQAPKLLFHYYDKDFNNEADTPDNFQSRRPNTSFCFLDIRSPGLGDTAMYLCATSRNAGGVNYGYTFGSGTRLTVV.

The gene calls are TRBV28 and TRBJ1-5, with D perhaps TRBD1 (6 bases). The CDR3 consists of 13 residues. CDR1 MDHEN and CDR2 SYDVKM come from the germline V gene. Here the CDR3 reads CAVRGGAVQPQHF. The CDR3 DNA reads as TGTGCTGTACGGGGGGGGGCTGTTCAGCCCCAGCATTTT.

The chain couples TRBV9 to TRBJ2-3; D remains ambiguous. Germline CDR1 SGDLS, CDR2 YYNGEE. V dropped 0 bases and J dropped 10 bases, with 18 bases sitting between them. This CDR3 has 15 amino acids. CDR3 region: CASSVGVADLLPQYF. The DNA for the CDR3 is TGTGCCAGCAGCGTAGGAGTGGCGGATTTGCTTCCGCAGTATTTT.

The chain has TRBV28 and TRBJ2-7, with a tentative D call TRBD2 (7 bases). Between the trimmed V and J ends, which lost 2 bases and 4 bases, there was a span of 15 bases. The CDR3 has 15 amino acids. Germline V gene lookup returns CDR1 MDHEN and CDR2 SYDVKM. The CDR3 sequence: CASSLGGGAGYEQYF. In DNA form, the CDR3 reads TGTGCCAGCAGTTTAGGGGGGGGCGCGGGATACGAGCAGTACTTC.

CDR3 nucleotides: TGTGCCAGCAGCTTACTCGGGCAAAATGAGCAGTTCTTC. Translated: CASSLLGQNEQFF. The rearrangement uses TRBV7-6 and TRBJ2-1, with D uncertain. This CDR3 is 13 amino acids long. Deletions cut 2 bases from V and 7 bases from J, with 9 bases between. Germline CDR1 and CDR2: SGHVS and FNYEAQ.

CDR3 in DNA: TGTGCCAGCAGCTCTGGGGGGCCTGGCGAGCAGTACTTC. Its protein is CASSSGGPGEQYF. The chain employs TRBV5-4 and TRBJ2-7, with D perhaps assigned TRBD1 or TRBD2 (6 bases each). The ends were cut back, 3 bases at V and 6 bases at J, with 13 bases in the middle. Germline V gene lookup returns CDR1 SGHNT and CDR2 YYREEE (reference sequence). CDR3 size: 13 residues.

As DNA, the CDR3 is TGCAGCGTATTCGGACAGGGACTAGACAAGCAGTACTTC. The encoded protein is CSVFGQGLDKQYF. The chain carries TRBV29-1 and TRBJ2-5; D is possibly TRBD1 or TRBD2 (8 bases each). The V gene's germline CDR1 is SQVTM and CDR2 ANQGSEA. The CDR3 sequence is 13 residues long. V lost 6 bases, J lost 11 bases, and 22 bases lay in between.

The chain links TRBV6-6 to TRBJ1-2; D call uncertain. CDR3 length: 12 residues. Trimming removed 2 bases from V and 5 bases from J, with 6 bases in between. Per the germline V gene, CDR1 is MNHNY and CDR2 is SVGAGI (reference sequence). In nucleotides, the CDR3 is TGTGCCAGCAGTTACGGACTTTATGGCTACACCTTC. It specifies CASSYGLYGYTF.

The chain couples TRBV29-1 to TRBJ2-5; TRBD2 aligns across 9 bases. CDR3 length: 14 amino acids. V lost 4 bases and J lost 4; bases outside the gene matches: 7. Germline CDR1 reads SQVTM; CDR2 reads ANQGSEA. DNA for the CDR3: TGCAGCGTTGGCGGGGGGGCGTTGCGAGAGACCCAGTACTTC. This encodes CSVGGGALRETQYF. The whole variable domain, filled in from reference TRBV29-1 and TRBJ2-5, reads SAVISQKPSRDICQRGTSLTIQCQVDSQVTMMFWYRQQPGQSLTLIATANQGSEATYESGFVIDKFPISRPNLTFSTLTVSNMSPEDSSIYLCSVGGGALRETQYFGPGTRLLVL.

The CDR3 here is CAWSSFLGSNQPQHF. CDR3 sequence (DNA): TGTGCCTGGAGTTCATTTCTTGGGAGCAATCAGCCCCAGCATTTT. The chain combines TRBV30 with TRBJ1-5; D is unclear. This CDR3 comprises 15 residues. Germline lookup yields CDR1 GTSNPN and CDR2 SVGIG (reference sequence). V was shortened by 2 bases and J by 1 base, with 12 bases between the two germline ends.

This clone was seen just once. The V and J genes are TRBV4-1 and TRBJ2-5; D possibly corresponds to TRBD1 (6 bases). The V and J ends lost 4 bases and 5 bases respectively, with 20 bases between them. This CDR3 contains 16 residues. Germline CDR1 is MGHRA and CDR2 is YSYEKL. CDR3 coding DNA: TGCGCCAGCAGCCTCCTAGGGGCAGGGGCTGGGGAGACCCAGTACTTC. It codes for CASSLLGAGAGETQYF.

This sequence joins TRBV5-1 and TRBJ2-7, with a tentative D call TRBD2 (8 bases). Looked up from germline, CDR1 is SGHRS and CDR2 is YFSETQ. This CDR3 spans 22 amino acids. V lost 0 bases to trimming and J lost 5 bases, with 36 bases between them. The CDR3 DNA reads TGCGCCAGCAGCTTGGCCCAGGGGGTAGGAAAGAGTAGCGGGGATAGTCTCCACGAGCAGTACTTC. Translating it yields CASSLAQGVGKSSGDSLHEQYF.

The count of this clone is one. This sample includes further DNA sequences coding for the same CDR3. The gene calls are TRBV30 and TRBJ1-3; D remains unclear. CDR1 and CDR2 from the germline V gene are GTSNPN and SVGIG (reference sequence). Trimming stripped 3 bases from V and 0 bases from J, with 9 bases between. The CDR3 runs to 14 residues. CDR3 in amino acids: CAWSLGISGNTIYF. The CDR3 DNA follows: TGTGCCTGGAGCCTAGGGATCTCTGGAAACACCATATATTTT.

The V gene is TRBV28, the J gene TRBJ1-4, with a weak D call TRBD1 (5 bases). CDR3 length: 16 residues. Germline CDR1 and CDR2: MDHEN and SYDVKM. Trimming cost V 7 bases and J 2 bases, with 17 bases left between them. This CDR3 is CASTSRGGETNEKLFF. CDR3 nucleotides: TGTGCCAGCACGAGCCGTGGGGGTGAGACTAATGAAAAACTGTTTTTT. Supplemented by reference TRBV28 and TRBJ1-4, the full variable domain reads DVKVTQSSRYLVKRTGEKVFLECVQDMDHENMFWYRQDPGLGLRLIYFSYDVKMKEKGDIPEGYSVSREKKERFSLILESASTNQTSMYLCASTSRGGETNEKLFFGSGTQLSVL.

The V call is TRBV7-2, the J call TRBJ2-5; a weak D match, TRBD1 (5 bases). The germline gives CDR1 SGHTA, CDR2 FQGNSA. This CDR3 contains 14 residues. Trimming pared 5 bases from V and 0 bases from J, leaving 10 bases between. The CDR3, as DNA: TGTGCCAGCAGCCGACAGCGCTACCAAGAGACCCAGTACTTC. It codes for CASSRQRYQETQYF. Supplemented by reference TRBV7-2 and TRBJ2-5, the full variable domain reads GAGVSQSPSNKVTEKGKDVELRCDPISGHTALYWYRQSLGQGLEFLIYFQGNSAPDKSGLPSDRFSAERTGGSVSTLTIQRTQQEDSAVYLCASSRQRYQETQYFGPGTRLLVL.

This clone was counted a single time. The V call is TRBV4-3, the J call TRBJ2-7, with 9 nucleotides matching TRBD1. Germline V gene sequence: CDR1 LGHNA, CDR2 YSLEER. There are 15 residues in the CDR3. After removal of 4 bases from V and 4 bases from J, the junction contained 8 bases not matched to a gene. The CDR3 spells CASSPPQGQGYEQYF. The CDR3, as DNA: TGCGCCAGCAGCCCCCCCCAGGGACAGGGATACGAGCAGTACTTC.

The chain links TRBV11-2 to TRBJ2-1; 13 bases line up with TRBD2. V was clipped by 5 bases and J by 6 bases; unmatched bases: 4. The CDR3 is made up of 15 amino acids. Germline V gene lookup returns CDR1 SGHAT and CDR2 FQNNGV. The CDR3 loop reads CASSRTSGSINEQFF. CDR3 sequence (DNA): TGTGCCAGCAGCCGGACTAGCGGGAGTATCAATGAGCAGTTCTTC. Full variable domain (missing parts from reference TRBV11-2 and TRBJ2-1): EAGVAQSPRYKIIEKRQSVAFWCNPISGHATLYWYQQILGQGPKLLIQFQNNGVVDDSQLPKDRFSAERLKGVDSTLKIQPAKLEDSAVYLCASSRTSGSINEQFFGPGTRLTVL.